The rows below give T cell receptor beta chains drawn from one sample of a study of CD8 T cells in ankylosing spondylitis. TCRdb fed the 5' RACE reads into MiXCR, producing one record per CDR3 protein. The table includes fewer than 550,000 distinct CDR3 sequences, about 5.2% detected once. Material for sequencing was blood, either unsorted or a sorted T cell fraction (not recorded which). The receptors come from a male donor with ankylosing spondylitis. Each CDR3 is given with its conserved first and last residue. Each record gives: V gene, clone size, J gene, D gene, CDR3 DNA, CDR3 protein. D genes are given only for firm matches. Clone size is given for some rows only: seen once, a few or many times, or a class if the clone is expanded.

v_call: TRBV7-8; clone_size: many; j_call: TRBJ2-2; d_call: .; cdr3_nt: TGTGCCAGCAGCTTAGAGTATGCCGGGGAGCTGTTTTTT; cdr3_aa: CASSLEYAGELFF
v_call: TRBV6-2/TRBV6-3; clone_size: many; j_call: TRBJ1-5; d_call: .; cdr3_nt: TGTGCCAGCAGTAACAGGGCAGCGGATCAGCCCCAGCATTTT; cdr3_aa: CASSNRAADQPQHF
v_call: TRBV4-2; clone_size: .; j_call: TRBJ2-2; d_call: .; cdr3_nt: TGTGCCAGCAGCCAAGTAGGGGTAGATGCCGGGGAGCTGTTTTTT; cdr3_aa: CASSQVGVDAGELFF
v_call: TRBV5-1; clone_size: many; j_call: TRBJ2-2; d_call: .; cdr3_nt: TGCGCCAGCAGCTTAGGGCGCAGCACCGGGGAGCTGTTTTTT; cdr3_aa: CASSLGRSTGELFF
v_call: TRBV9; clone_size: .; j_call: TRBJ2-1; d_call: TRBD2; cdr3_nt: TGTGCCAGCAGCCTCAGACTAGCGGGGGCCACCGGTGAGCAGTTCTTC; cdr3_aa: CASSLRLAGATGEQFF
v_call: TRBV20-1; clone_size: many; j_call: TRBJ2-7; d_call: .; cdr3_nt: TGCAGTGCCCCCAGGGACACCACCTACGAGCAGTACTTC; cdr3_aa: CSAPRDTTYEQYF
v_call: TRBV4-3; clone_size: many; j_call: TRBJ2-3; d_call: .; cdr3_nt: TGCGCCAGCAGCCAAGAAACAGGCACAGATACGCAGTATTTT; cdr3_aa: CASSQETGTDTQYF
v_call: TRBV11-1; clone_size: .; j_call: TRBJ2-1; d_call: TRBD2; cdr3_nt: TGTGCCAGCAGCCCAGGGACTAGCGTCAACAATGAGCAGTTCTTC; cdr3_aa: CASSPGTSVNNEQFF
v_call: TRBV11-1; clone_size: many; j_call: TRBJ2-3; d_call: TRBD1; cdr3_nt: TGTGCCAGCAGCCACGTTCCCGGGACAGGAGGTTATAGCACAGATACGCAGTATTTT; cdr3_aa: CASSHVPGTGGYSTDTQYF
v_call: TRBV4-1; clone_size: many; j_call: TRBJ2-5; d_call: .; cdr3_nt: TGCGCCAGCAGCCAAGGATTCCTGGAGACCCAGTACTTC; cdr3_aa: CASSQGFLETQYF
v_call: TRBV5-1; clone_size: few; j_call: TRBJ2-1; d_call: TRBD2; cdr3_nt: TGCGCCAGCAGCTTGGGAGGCGGGAGGCCTAGCTCCTACAATGAGCAGTTCTTC; cdr3_aa: CASSLGGGRPSSYNEQFF
v_call: TRBV6-1; clone_size: many; j_call: TRBJ1-2; d_call: .; cdr3_nt: TGTGCCAGCAGTGCAAACGGAGAGTATGGCTACACCTTC; cdr3_aa: CASSANGEYGYTF
v_call: TRBV20-1; clone_size: many; j_call: TRBJ2-2; d_call: TRBD1; cdr3_nt: TGCAGTGCTATAGATCCCGGGACAGGGGAGACCGGGGAGCTGTTTTTT; cdr3_aa: CSAIDPGTGETGELFF
v_call: TRBV29-1; clone_size: many; j_call: TRBJ1-6; d_call: .; cdr3_nt: TGCAGCGTTGGGTTCCGGCAGGCATGCTCCTATAATTCACCCCTCCACTTT; cdr3_aa: CSVGFRQACSYNSPLHF
v_call: TRBV7-9; clone_size: many; j_call: TRBJ2-2; d_call: .; cdr3_nt: TGTGCCAGCAGCTTAGAAGGGATCACCGGGGAGCTGTTTTTT; cdr3_aa: CASSLEGITGELFF
v_call: TRBV5-1; clone_size: many; j_call: TRBJ2-1; d_call: .; cdr3_nt: TGCGCCAGCAGCGGCAGGGGTTTCGGCTCCTACAATGAGCAGTTCTTC; cdr3_aa: CASSGRGFGSYNEQFF
v_call: TRBV7-3; clone_size: many; j_call: TRBJ2-5; d_call: .; cdr3_nt: TGTGCCAGCAGCTCACACCCCCAAGAGACCCAGTACTTC; cdr3_aa: CASSSHPQETQYF
v_call: TRBV20-1; clone_size: many; j_call: TRBJ2-3; d_call: TRBD2; cdr3_nt: TGCAGTGCTAGGCGTCTAGCGGGAGGAATCAATACGCAGTATTTT; cdr3_aa: CSARRLAGGINTQYF
v_call: TRBV20-1; clone_size: many; j_call: TRBJ1-2; d_call: TRBD1; cdr3_nt: TGCAGTGCTAGATCGTTCAGGGGGGCGGATGGCTACACCTTC; cdr3_aa: CSARSFRGADGYTF
v_call: TRBV7-6; clone_size: many; j_call: TRBJ1-1; d_call: .; cdr3_nt: TGTGCCAGCAGCTTGGGGAACGTGGCTGAAGCTTTCTTT; cdr3_aa: CASSLGNVAEAFF
v_call: TRBV7-2; clone_size: many; j_call: TRBJ1-6; d_call: .; cdr3_nt: TGTGCCACCAGAAGCTCCTATAATTCACCCCTCCACTTT; cdr3_aa: CATRSSYNSPLHF
v_call: TRBV7-2; clone_size: few; j_call: TRBJ1-1; d_call: TRBD1; cdr3_nt: TGTGCCAGCAGCTTTAGGGGGCGAGCGACTGAAGCTTTCTTT; cdr3_aa: CASSFRGRATEAFF
v_call: TRBV20-1; clone_size: many; j_call: TRBJ1-5; d_call: .; cdr3_nt: TGCAGTGCTAGAGGTTTCGGGGTCGGGTACAATCAGCCCCAGCATTTT; cdr3_aa: CSARGFGVGYNQPQHF
v_call: TRBV4-3; clone_size: many; j_call: TRBJ2-1; d_call: .; cdr3_nt: TGCGCCAGCAGCCAAGAGGGTCTTATATACAATGAGCAGTTCTTC; cdr3_aa: CASSQEGLIYNEQFF
v_call: TRBV5-1; clone_size: .; j_call: TRBJ2-5; d_call: .; cdr3_nt: TGCGCCAGCAGCTTGGTCGTGACAGGATCAGAGACCCAGTACTTC; cdr3_aa: CASSLVVTGSETQYF
v_call: TRBV25-1; clone_size: many; j_call: TRBJ2-4; d_call: TRBD1; cdr3_nt: TGTGCCAGCAGTGATCCGATGACAGGGCACAAAAACATTCAGTACTTC; cdr3_aa: CASSDPMTGHKNIQYF
v_call: TRBV28; clone_size: .; j_call: TRBJ1-2; d_call: .; cdr3_nt: TGTGCCAGCTACGATCCAGGGCAGTCCTATGGCTACACCTTC; cdr3_aa: CASYDPGQSYGYTF
v_call: TRBV11-2; clone_size: .; j_call: TRBJ2-7; d_call: .; cdr3_nt: TGTGCCAGCAGCTTAGATTCCCGGGGACTCAGCTCCTACGAGCAGTACTTC; cdr3_aa: CASSLDSRGLSSYEQYF